The 32 T cell receptor beta chains reported below all come from one sample, sequenced in a study of vaccination effects on CD4 cells after COVID-19. These receptors have no known antigen. Sequenced by immunoSEQ multiplex PCR; TCRdb stores in-frame clones only, minus some. Among some 25,000 clones, over 55% were seen once, and the ten largest hold around 13%. Antigen-specific CD4+ T cells were expanded with viral peptide pools in the ViraFEST assay before sequencing. After roughly 11 days in culture, the CD4+ T cells were isolated. Vaccine recipients, nucleocapsid antibody negative, had no prior SARS-CoV-2 infection. This specimen consisted of CD4+ T cells from PBMCs cultured with HCoV-OC43 spike peptides, obtained before COVID-19 vaccination. Subset described: HCoV-OC43 spike overlapping peptide pool stimulation. The receptors come from a human donor who received a COVID-19 vaccine.

The J gene is TRBJ1-2, the V gene TRBV6-1; D may be TRBD1 (5 bases). This CDR3 has 12 amino acids. Germline CDR1 MNHNS, CDR2 SASEGT. Deletions cut 2 bases from V and 8 bases from J, with 9 bases between. CDR3 in amino acids: CASSETRGGYTF. The CDR3 bases are TGTGCCAGCAGTGAAACCCGGGGGGGCTACACCTTC.

The CDR3 DNA sequence: TGTGCCAGTAGTGGGTTGGACTTATTGAACACTGAAGCTTTCTTT. Its translation: CASSGLDLLNTEAFF. The V call is TRBV19, the J call TRBJ1-1, with D unclear. The germline gives CDR1 LNHDA, CDR2 SQIVND (reference sequence). The CDR3 runs 15 residues. Trimming left V 5 bases short and J 0 bases short, with 13 bases between.

This chain joins TRBV5-1 and TRBJ2-2; TRBD2 agrees at 7 bases. Germline V gene sequence: CDR1 SGHRS, CDR2 YFSETQ. This CDR3 is 14 amino acids long. Germline trimming cut 5 bases from V and 6 bases from J; bases unmatched to any gene: 7. The CDR3 DNA reads as TGCGCCAGCAGAACACTAGCGATAGCCGGGGAGCTGTTTTTT. Its protein is CASRTLAIAGELFF.

The chain employs TRBV29-1 and TRBJ2-5; weak D call: TRBD2 (7 bases). The CDR3 contains 12 residues. Trimming removed 7 bases from V and 7 bases from J, with 16 bases in between. From germline, CDR1 is SQVTM and CDR2 ANQGSEA. CDR3 bases: TGCAGCGACGCCACAAGGGGGGGGACCCAGTACTTC. As protein: CSDATRGGTQYF.

This clone rates as medium-sized. The identical CDR3 is also encoded by other nucleotide sequences in the sample. The chain joins TRBV10-3 to TRBJ1-1, with 7 bases identical to TRBD1. The length of the CDR3 is 15 residues. The J segment lost 1 base and the V segment lost 0 bases, leaving 2 bases of the junction unmatched. Per germline, CDR1 ENHRY and CDR2 SYGVKD. CDR3 loop: CAISESGTANTEAFF. The CDR3 DNA is TGTGCCATCAGTGAGTCGGGGACAGCGAACACTGAAGCTTTCTTT.

V is TRBV19 and J is TRBJ2-3, with 9 nucleotides matching TRBD1. The CDR3 contains 16 residues. The junction had 10 bases not matched to a gene; V was cut back by 6 bases and J by 3 bases. Germline assignment: CDR1 LNHDA and CDR2 SQIVND (reference sequence). This CDR3 reads CASRAAGQGITDTQYF. CDR3 DNA: TGTGCCAGTAGAGCAGCGGGACAGGGTATAACAGATACGCAGTATTTT.

A remark on this clone: One end of the junction fails to match germline, which may point to a read error. V is TRBV19 and J is TRBJ2-2; D is perhaps TRBD2 (5 bases). This CDR3 is built from 15 residues. CDR1 LNHDA and CDR2 SQIVND come from the germline V gene (reference sequence). CDR3 nucleotide sequence: TGTGCCAGCCTCCTAGTACGAGGGAACGCCGGGGAGCTGTTTTTT. Translating it yields CASLLVRGNAGELFF.

This clone occurred a few times. V usage is TRBV11-2 and J usage is TRBJ1-2; tentative D call: TRBD1 (6 bases). Trimming cost V 4 bases and J 4 bases, with 25 bases left between them. The CDR3 covers 18 residues. The germline gives CDR1 SGHAT, CDR2 FQNNGV. The CDR3 sequence: CASSWTASNRAYSYGYTF. The DNA of the CDR3 is TGTGCCAGCAGCTGGACAGCGAGTAACAGGGCATACTCCTATGGCTACACCTTC.

This chain links TRBV19 with TRBJ2-1, with D unresolved. CDR1 is LNHDA and CDR2 is SQIVND in the germline V gene (reference sequence). The CDR3 covers 14 residues. V was pared by 11 bases and J by 8 bases, with 22 bases between. The CDR3 sequence: CASKGPRSFDEQFF. CDR3 DNA: TGTGCCTCGAAAGGGCCCCGGTCGTTCGATGAGCAGTTCTTC.

The chain is built from TRBV29-1 and TRBJ2-5; possibly TRBD2 for D (6 bases). The germline V and J ends were trimmed by 6 bases and 2 bases, with 13 bases remaining between them. The CDR3 totals 13 residues. In germline, CDR1 is SQVTM, CDR2 ANQGSEA. CDR3 amino acids: CSVAGGIQETQYF. In DNA, the CDR3 is TGCAGCGTCGCTGGAGGGATTCAAGAGACCCAGTACTTC.

The chain couples TRBV6-5 to TRBJ1-6; maybe TRBD1 (6 bases). The length of the CDR3 is 14 residues. The ends were cut back, 5 bases at V and 10 bases at J, with 15 bases in the middle. Per the germline V gene, CDR1 is MNHEY and CDR2 is SVGAGI. In nucleotides, the CDR3 is TGTGCCAGCAGTACACAGGGAGGACGGTCACCCCTCCACTTT. It is translated as CASSTQGGRSPLHF.

This clone showed up just a few times. The CDR3 sequence is CASSLRAGTGKSPLHF. The CDR3 DNA reads as TGTGCCAGCAGTCTAAGGGCCGGGACAGGGAAGTCACCCCTCCACTTT. The chain combines TRBV2 with TRBJ1-6; TRBD1 matches at 9 bases. V lost 5 bases to trimming and J lost 10 bases; unmatched junction nucleotides: 12. There are 16 residues in the CDR3. Germline V gene lookup returns CDR1 SNHLY and CDR2 FYNNEI.

The chain combines TRBV15 with TRBJ2-7; 7 bases are a match to TRBD2. The V and J ends lost 1 base and 3 bases, in that order; junction bases with no gene match: 15. Germline loops: CDR1 LNHNV, CDR2 YYDKDF (reference sequence). The CDR3 loop spans 18 amino acids. In DNA, the CDR3 is TGTGCCACCAGCAGAGGAGGGACGGGAGCGGGGTCGTACTACGAGCAGTACTTC. Amino acids: CATSRGGTGAGSYYEQYF.

The chain is built from TRBV2 and TRBJ1-5; D perhaps matches TRBD1 (5 bases). V was shortened by 8 bases and J by 7 bases, with 24 bases between the two germline ends. Germline V gives CDR1 SNHLY, CDR2 FYNNEI. CDR3 length: 16 amino acids. CDR3 amino acids: CASYPGWRAQGQPQHF. The CDR3 bases are TGTGCCAGCTACCCGGGATGGAGGGCCCAGGGACAGCCCCAGCATTTT.

The chain carries TRBV7-9 and TRBJ1-6, with D uncertain. Looked up from germline, CDR1 is SEHNR and CDR2 is FQNEAQ (reference sequence). The CDR3 extends over 12 amino acids. V lost 3 bases and J 9 bases, leaving 6 bases between the germline ends. The CDR3 loop is CASSLDGSPLHF. The CDR3 DNA sequence: TGTGCCAGCAGCTTGGATGGTTCACCCCTCCACTTT.

The chain combines TRBV29-1 with TRBJ1-4; TRBD1 matches 10 bases. The CDR3 length is 12 residues. J was trimmed by 8 bases and V by 7 bases; bases with no gene match: 4. Germline loops: CDR1 SQVTM, CDR2 ANQGSEA. The CDR3 region has the DNA TGCAGCGCCCGGGACAGGGGAGAAAAACTGTTTTTT. As protein: CSARDRGEKLFF.

This chain links TRBV29-1 with TRBJ1-1; 12 bases are a match to TRBD1. The V gene end was trimmed by 4 bases and the J gene end by 5 bases; junction bases not matched to a gene: 14. The V gene's germline CDR1 is SQVTM and CDR2 ANQGSEA. The CDR3 contains 17 residues. For the CDR3, the DNA is TGCAGCGTTGGGGGTACGGGACAGGGGGCCGGTTGGACTGAAGCTTTCTTT. Amino acid sequence: CSVGGTGQGAGWTEAFF.

CDR3 in amino acids: CASSITGVQETQYF. CDR3 DNA sequence: TGTGCCAGTAGTATTACGGGGGTCCAAGAGACCCAGTACTTC. The chain couples TRBV19 to TRBJ2-5; possible D gene TRBD2, 6 bases. Looked up from germline, CDR1 is LNHDA and CDR2 is SQIVND (reference sequence). The CDR3 has 14 amino acids. V dropped 3 bases and J dropped 1 base, with 9 bases sitting between them.

The chain is built from TRBV4-1 and TRBJ2-5; D is uncertain. The V gene's germline CDR1 is MGHRA and CDR2 YSYEKL. The CDR3 sequence is 14 residues long. V lost 2 bases and J 2 bases, leaving 9 bases between the germline ends. Written as DNA, the CDR3 is TGCGCCAGCAGCCAACCGCGGATTCAAGAGACCCAGTACTTC. As protein: CASSQPRIQETQYF.

This clone has just a few counts. The V call is TRBV7-9, the J call TRBJ2-1; the match to TRBD2 covers 11 bases. The germline gives CDR1 SEHNR, CDR2 FQNEAQ (reference sequence). V was clipped by 7 bases and J by 7 bases; unmatched bases: 9. The CDR3 is 15 residues long. DNA of the CDR3: TGTGCCAGCACTTTAGCGGGGGGGCTTCGAAATGAGCAGTTCTTC. This gives the protein CASTLAGGLRNEQFF.

The chain uses TRBV3-1 (or the pseudogene TRBV3-2) and TRBJ1-2; TRBD1 matches at 9 bases. The CDR3 extends over 13 amino acids. Germline CDR1 LGHDT, CDR2 YNNKEL (reference sequence). The J segment lost 7 bases and the V segment lost 1 base, leaving 1 base of the junction unmatched. DNA for the CDR3: TGTGCCAGCAGCCAAGGACAGGGGGGTGGCTACACCTTC. Translation gives CASSQGQGGGYTF.

The rearrangement joins TRBV5-1 to TRBJ1-1; 8 bases fit TRBD1. With 3 bases clipped from V and 4 bases from J, the junction kept 8 bases outside the gene matches. The V gene's germline CDR1 is SGHRS and CDR2 YFSETQ. The CDR3 length is 15 residues. CDR3 DNA: TGCGCCAGCAGCTGGGAACAGGGGGTGAGCACTGAAGCTTTCTTT. It specifies CASSWEQGVSTEAFF. Full variable domain (rest looked up from reference TRBV5-1 and TRBJ1-1): KAGVTQTPRYLIKTRGQQVTLSCSPISGHRSVSWYQQTPGQGLQFLFEYFSETQRNKGNFPGRFSGRQFSNSRSEMNVSTLELGDSALYLCASSWEQGVSTEAFFGQGTRLTVV.

This chain connects TRBV24-1 to TRBJ2-3, with 8 bases aligning to TRBD2. The CDR3 runs 16 residues. The germline V gene encodes CDR1 KGHDR and CDR2 SFDVKD. After removal of 8 bases from V and 2 bases from J, the junction contained 11 bases not matched to a gene. CDR3 DNA sequence: TGTGCCACCAATCCGGGACTAGGTCCCCACACAGATACGCAGTATTTT. This gives the protein CATNPGLGPHTDTQYF.

The CDR3 sequence is CASRKGRTNTEAFF. The CDR3, as DNA: TGCGCCAGCAGGAAGGGGCGCACGAACACTGAAGCTTTCTTT. V is TRBV5-1 and J is TRBJ1-1, with D maybe TRBD1 (5 bases). This CDR3 comprises 14 residues. Looked up from germline, CDR1 is SGHRS and CDR2 is YFSETQ. Trimming stripped 5 bases from V and 1 base from J, with 12 bases between.

The chain employs TRBV5-6 and TRBJ2-1; 7 nucleotides line up with TRBD2. The germline CDR1 and CDR2 sequences are SGHDT and YYEEEE. This CDR3 comprises 15 residues. V was pared by 0 bases and J by 6 bases, with 6 bases of the junction left unmatched. CDR3 sequence (DNA): TGTGCCAGCAGCTTGGGTGGGACTACTCTCAATGAGCAGTTCTTC. Protein sequence: CASSLGGTTLNEQFF.

This clone was picked up one time. This same CDR3 is encoded by further DNA sequences in the sample. The rearrangement joins TRBV11-2 to TRBJ2-1; 11 bases are a match to TRBD2. The CDR3 loop spans 16 amino acids. The V gene's germline CDR1 is SGHAT and CDR2 FQNNGV. V trimming: 1 base; J trimming: 2 bases; junction bases outside the gene matches: 1. Written as DNA, the CDR3 is TGTGCCAGCAGCTTAGGACTAGCGGGACCCTACAATGAGCAGTTCTTC. This sequence encodes CASSLGLAGPYNEQFF.

The genes are TRBV10-1 and TRBJ2-3; unclear D gene. V gave up 0 bases and J gave up 3 bases, with 4 bases separating them. This CDR3 is built from 13 residues. CDR1 WNHNN and CDR2 SYGVQD come from the germline V gene (reference sequence). The CDR3 bases are TGCGCCAGCAGTGAGTCCGGGACAGATACGCAGTATTTT. Protein sequence: CASSESGTDTQYF.

The chain combines TRBV3-1 (or the pseudogene TRBV3-2) with TRBJ1-2; D not certain. CDR3 length: 15 residues. Between the trimmed V and J ends, which lost 7 bases and 4 bases, there was a span of 19 bases. Germline values: CDR1 LGHDT, CDR2 YNNKEL (reference sequence). CDR3 bases: TGTGCCAGCAACCCAGGACCAATTAAAGGCTATGGCTACACCTTC. Residues: CASNPGPIKGYGYTF.

This chain links TRBV6-4 with TRBJ2-2; maybe TRBD2 (6 bases). Germline assignment: CDR1 MRHNA and CDR2 SNTAGT. The CDR3 spans 15 residues. Trimming left V 4 bases short and J 1 base short, with 10 bases between. In nucleotides, the CDR3 is TGTGCCAGCAGTGCAAGGCGGGGGAACACCGGGGAGCTGTTTTTT. Protein: CASSARRGNTGELFF.

The V call is TRBV19, the J call TRBJ1-4; no clear D gene. Germline values: CDR1 LNHDA, CDR2 SQIVND (reference sequence). V lost 11 bases and J lost 0, with 7 bases in between. CDR3 length: 12 amino acids. CDR3 residues: CASSATNEKLFF. For the CDR3, the DNA is TGTGCCTCCAGCGCAACTAATGAAAAACTGTTTTTT.

V usage is TRBV6-5 and J usage is TRBJ2-7; 10 bases fit TRBD1. Germline V CDR1 and CDR2: MNHEY, SVGAGI. This CDR3 contains 13 residues. V trimming: 6 bases; J trimming: 7 bases; junction bases outside the gene matches: 6. The DNA for the CDR3 is TGTGCCAGCAGCCAGACAGGGGGCGGTGAGCAGTACTTC. Translation: CASSQTGGGEQYF.

This clone is deemed medium-sized (0.01 to 0.1%). V is TRBV7-9 and J is TRBJ1-1; D uncertain. V dropped 5 bases and J dropped 11 bases, with 18 bases sitting between them. This CDR3 contains 13 residues. The germline CDR1 and CDR2 sequences are SEHNR and FQNEAQ (reference sequence). CDR3 sequence reads: CASSLDLTPGAFF. The CDR3, as DNA: TGTGCCAGCAGCCTTGACTTGACCCCGGGGGCTTTCTTT.